This is a list of T cell receptor beta chains from one sample in a study of blood T cells in healthy people across ages. TCRdb fed the 5' RACE reads into MiXCR, producing one record per CDR3 protein. The sample has about 970,000 distinct CDR3 sequences, roughly 51% seen once. Input material: blood. These receptors were obtained from a woman aged 55-70 years in good health. Both conserved end residues are part of each CDR3. A D gene is named only where the DNA matches it firmly. Size tells how often a clone was seen (once, few, many) or the class of an expanded clone, and some rows leave it out.

TRBD1	TRBJ2-6	TRBV14	NA	TGTGCCAGCAGCCAAAGACAGGGGGCAATAGTTGGGGCCAACGTCCTGACTTTC	CASSQRQGAIVGANVLTF
TRBD2	TRBJ2-7	TRBV3-1	NA	TGTGCCAGCAGTTCGCTAGCGGTTACCTACGAGCAGTACTTC	CASSSLAVTYEQYF
NA	TRBJ2-7	TRBV6-6	NA	TGTGCCAGCAGCCCACGGGCCCTGGCCGACCAGTACTTC	CASSPRALADQYF
NA	TRBJ2-6	TRBV9	few	TGTGCCAGCAGCCCCGGAAAATCTGGGGCCAACGTCCTGACTTTC	CASSPGKSGANVLTF
TRBD1	TRBJ2-3	TRBV28	NA	TGTGCCAGCAGTTTCCGGGACAGGGGAAGCACAGATACGCAGTATTTT	CASSFRDRGSTDTQYF
NA	TRBJ2-5	TRBV29-1	few	TGCAGCGAAAGGACAAGACAAGAGACCCAGTACTTC	CSERTRQETQYF
NA	TRBJ1-1	TRBV29-1	few	TGCAGCGTCTCCGAAGCTTTCTTT	CSVSEAFF
NA	TRBJ2-5	TRBV7-3	NA	TGTGCCAGCAGCTTAGATAGGACAGCAATGCCCCAGTACTTC	CASSLDRTAMPQYF
NA	TRBJ2-3	TRBV5-6	NA	TGTGCCAGCAGCCGGGGACCCCTCCACTCAGATACGCAGTATTTT	CASSRGPLHSDTQYF
TRBD2	TRBJ2-7	TRBV4-2	NA	TGTGCCAGCAGCCAAGGAGATAGCGGGAGGGCCGGCGAGCAGTACTTC	CASSQGDSGRAGEQYF
TRBD2	TRBJ2-7	TRBV7-8	NA	TGTGCCAGCAGCCCTCGGACTAGCGGGAGGGCTAGCGAGCAGTACTTC	CASSPRTSGRASEQYF
NA	TRBJ1-2	TRBV2	NA	TGTGCCTGCACGACACAGGGTTACTATGGCTACACCTTC	CACTTQGYYGYTF
NA	TRBJ2-7	TRBV4-1	few	TGCGCCAGCAGCCAAGGGTCAGGGCTCTACGAGCAGTACTTC	CASSQGSGLYEQYF
NA	TRBJ2-7	TRBV27	few	TGTGCCACCAGCCGTACGGGCGGGACCTACGAGCAGTACTTC	CATSRTGGTYEQYF
TRBD2	TRBJ2-3	TRBV5-5	few	TGTGCCAGCAGCTTGATGACGACTAGCGGGGTCACAGATACGCAGTATTTT	CASSLMTTSGVTDTQYF
NA	TRBJ2-7	TRBV30	NA	TGTGCCTGGAGTTCCGGGACCTACGAGCAGTACTTC	CAWSSGTYEQYF
NA	TRBJ1-4	TRBV29-1	NA	TGCAGCGTTCGACCCGGAGGGGAAAAACTGTTTTTT	CSVRPGGEKLFF
TRBD1	TRBJ1-2	TRBV7-9	few	TGTGCCAGCAGCGCAAGGGACAGGGCGCTCCATGGCTACACCTTC	CASSARDRALHGYTF
NA	TRBJ1-4	TRBV29-1	NA	TGCAGCGTTAGACACCTCGGGGCAGCAAAACTGTTTTTT	CSVRHLGAAKLFF
NA	TRBJ1-4	TRBV29-1	NA	TGCAGGGAGGGGACGGGGCGGACAAAAGGTGAAAAACTGTTTTTT	CREGTGRTKGEKLFF
NA	TRBJ2-5	TRBV7-3	NA	TGTGCCAGCAGCTTAATTAAGGGTTCTCCCTACGGGCAGTACTTC	CASSLIKGSPYGQYF
TRBD1	TRBJ1-2	TRBV10-3	NA	TGTGCCATCAGCCTAGGGGAGGGGGCCAAAGCTAACTATGGCTACACCTTC	CAISLGEGAKANYGYTF
TRBD2	TRBJ2-7	TRBV27	NA	TGTGCCAGCAGTTTCGGACTAGCGGGACTATACGAGCAGTACTTC	CASSFGLAGLYEQYF
NA	TRBJ2-7	TRBV15	NA	TGTGCCACCAGCAGTGCAGGGGTTACAGGCGAGCAGTACTTC	CATSSAGVTGEQYF
TRBD2	TRBJ2-2	TRBV28	NA	TGTGCCAGCAGCTATACTAGCGGGAGGCCGGACACCGGGGAGCTGTTTTTT	CASSYTSGRPDTGELFF
NA	TRBJ2-3	TRBV12-3/TRBV12-4	once	TGTGCCAGCAGTATTGAGGGTACAGATACGCAGTATTTT	CASSIEGTDTQYF
TRBD1	TRBJ2-3	TRBV7-3	NA	TGTGCCAGCAGCGGGTCCGGGACAGATACAGATACGCAGTATTTT	CASSGSGTDTDTQYF
NA	TRBJ2-7	TRBV4-1	NA	TGCGCCAGCAGCCAAGATTTAGGACAGAGCTTCCTGGGGCAGTACTTC	CASSQDLGQSFLGQYF
TRBD1	TRBJ2-7	TRBV28	NA	TGTGCCAGCAGTGGGAAGGGGGCTCTCTCCTACGAGCAGTACTTC	CASSGKGALSYEQYF
NA	TRBJ2-3	TRBV7-2	NA	TGTGCCAGCAGCTTAGCGCACACTTCAGGGTCAGATACGCAGTATTTT	CASSLAHTSGSDTQYF
NA	TRBJ2-3	TRBV3-1	few	TGTGCCAGCAGCCCAGATACGCAGTATTTT	CASSPDTQYF
NA	TRBJ2-1	TRBV24-1	NA	TGTGCCACCAGTCTGGGTAGCGGATCTTTCTACAATGAGCAGTTCTTC	CATSLGSGSFYNEQFF
TRBD2	TRBJ2-3	TRBV4-3	NA	TGCGCCAGCAGCCGCCTTAGCGGGGGGGCTAGCACAGATACGCAGTATTTT	CASSRLSGGASTDTQYF
TRBD1	TRBJ1-2	TRBV6-5	NA	TGTGCCAGCAGTGTACGGAGGACAGGGGGTCCCTATGGCTACACCTTC	CASSVRRTGGPYGYTF
NA	TRBJ2-1	TRBV20-1	NA	TGCAGTGCTAGAGGGCTAGCTCTCTACAATGAGCAGTTCTTC	CSARGLALYNEQFF
NA	TRBJ1-4	TRBV7-8	few	TGTGCCAGCAGCCCCCCGGAGGCACGTGAAAAACTGTTTTTT	CASSPPEAREKLFF
TRBD1	TRBJ2-7	TRBV4-1	NA	TGCGCCAGCAGCCAGGTCAGCAAGGGGACAGGCCCCTACAATGAGCAGTACTTC	CASSQVSKGTGPYNEQYF
TRBD2	TRBJ2-7	TRBV5-1	NA	TGCGCCAGCAGCTTGAGGCTAGCGGGAGTATCCTACGAGCAGTACTTC	CASSLRLAGVSYEQYF
TRBD2	TRBJ2-7	TRBV7-6	NA	TGTGCCAGCAGCTTAAGGGGCGGCGCGGGAGGGTTTTCCTACGAGCAGTACTTC	CASSLRGGAGGFSYEQYF
NA	TRBJ2-1	TRBV20-1	NA	TGCAGTGCTAGAGGGGGGAAGACCTACAATGAGCAGTTCTTC	CSARGGKTYNEQFF
TRBD1	TRBJ2-7	TRBV7-9	NA	TGTGCCAGCAGCTTGTCTGACAGGGGTCCTACGAGGCAGTACTTC	CASSLSDRGPTRQYF
NA	TRBJ2-2	TRBV29-1	NA	TGCAGCGTTGGGATAAAGGAGTACACCGGGGAGCTGTTTTTT	CSVGIKEYTGELFF
TRBD2	TRBJ2-7	TRBV6-4	NA	TGTGCCAGCAGTGGATTAGCGGGAGGGGAGCAGTACTTC	CASSGLAGGEQYF
NA	TRBJ1-4	TRBV4-2	many	TGTGCCAGCAGCGGGGAAGGAGAAAAACTGTTTTTT	CASSGEGEKLFF
TRBD2	TRBJ2-7	TRBV7-2	few	TGTGCCAGCAGCCGGGGACTAGCGGGATGGGCCTACGAGCAGTACTTC	CASSRGLAGWAYEQYF
NA	TRBJ2-2	TRBV4-3	NA	TGCGCCAGCAGCCAAGTAGTCTCTAGGGGGGCGCGATACACCGGGGAGCTGTTTTTT	CASSQVVSRGARYTGELFF
NA	TRBJ1-4	TRBV15	few	TGTGCCACCAGCAGGAGAATTAATGAAAAACTGTTTTTT	CATSRRINEKLFF
NA	TRBJ1-5	TRBV20-1	NA	TGCAGTGCCTCAATAACGTCAACCGGGACCCAGCATTTT	CSASITSTGTQHF
TRBD2	TRBJ2-5	TRBV4-1	few	TGCGCCAGCAGCCAGACGAGGACTAGCGGGCAGGAGACCCAGTACTTC	CASSQTRTSGQETQYF
TRBD1	TRBJ1-5	TRBV6-2/TRBV6-3	NA	TGTGCCAGCACCACAGGGGGGGGAGGTCAGCCCCAGCATTTT	CASTTGGGGQPQHF
NA	TRBJ2-1	TRBV4-1	NA	TGCGCCAGCAGCTTATTCGGGGTGATGGGGGGATTGAATGAGCAGTTCTTC	CASSLFGVMGGLNEQFF
NA	TRBJ2-5	TRBV4-1	NA	TGCGCCAGCAGACAAGGTCGGGGGCCCGAGGAGACCCAGTACTTC	CASRQGRGPEETQYF